Following are 10 T cell receptor beta chains from one sample sequenced in a study of T-cell memory formation after mild COVID-19. TCRdb reanalysed the 5' RACE reads using MiXCR and keeps one entry per CDR3 protein. The data contain roughly 620,000 distinct CDR3 sequences, more than 15% of them singletons. Sequenced material: PBMCs or a T cell subset sorted from them (not recorded which). The receptors shown here come from an adult woman who had mild COVID-19 (a few samples of this study predate the infection). Cell type and time point are not known.

This clonotype was detected only a few times. The rearrangement uses TRBV12-3 or TRBV12-4 and TRBJ1-3, with a weak D call TRBD1 (6 bases). The CDR3 length is 17 residues. V was clipped by 6 bases and J by 0 bases, with 18 bases between them. CDR3 DNA sequence: TGTGCCAGCAGCGAAGGGACACCTATCTTCTCTGGAAACACCATATATTTT. Protein sequence: CASSEGTPIFSGNTIYF.

Many counts were recorded for this clonotype. The chain is built from TRBV12-3 or TRBV12-4 and TRBJ2-1; D gene ambiguous. V lost 1 base and J 9 bases, leaving 4 bases between the germline ends. The CDR3 extends over 11 amino acids. The CDR3 coding sequence is TGTGCCAGCAGTTTAGGGGGTGAGCAGTTCTTC. Its translation is CASSLGGEQFF.

The chain is built from TRBV5-4 and TRBJ1-6, with 7 bases aligning to TRBD1. CDR1 SGHNT and CDR2 YYREEE come from the germline V gene (reference sequence). The CDR3 has 15 amino acids. V lost 0 bases, J lost 7 bases, and 4 bases stayed unmatched. The CDR3 DNA follows: TGTGCCAGCAGCTTGGTGGGGGGACAGAATTCACCCCTCCACTTT. Translation: CASSLVGGQNSPLHF.

Only a few counts were recorded for this clonotype. The gene calls are TRBV29-1 and TRBJ2-7, with D hard to call. The CDR3 is 13 residues long. Trimming took 4 bases from V and 7 from J, leaving 17 bases between them. Per germline, CDR1 SQVTM and CDR2 ANQGSEA. CDR3 sequence: CSVADSAPREQYF. As DNA, the CDR3 is TGCAGCGTTGCTGACTCTGCCCCGCGGGAGCAGTACTTC.

This rearrangement joins TRBV30 to TRBJ1-2, with 7 bases identical to TRBD1. CDR3 size: 14 residues. The V gene's germline CDR1 is GTSNPN and CDR2 SVGIG (reference sequence). V gave up 2 bases and J gave up 6 bases; unmatched junction bases: 9. The CDR3 DNA is TGTGCCTGGAGTCCATTGACAGGGCTCAATGGCTACACCTTC. Protein product: CAWSPLTGLNGYTF.

This chain uses TRBV4-1 with TRBJ2-4; possibly TRBD2 for D (5 bases). The CDR3 consists of 14 residues. CDR1 and CDR2 from the germline V gene are MGHRA and YSYEKL. V was trimmed by 4 bases and J by 6 bases, leaving 13 bases between them. The CDR3 sequence is CASSRTGGSNIQYF. CDR3 in DNA: TGCGCCAGCAGCCGGACCGGAGGTTCAAACATTCAGTACTTC.

This chain links TRBV24-1 with TRBJ2-3; 7 positions match TRBD1. The CDR3 has 16 amino acids. From germline, CDR1 is KGHDR and CDR2 SFDVKD. The J segment lost 2 bases and the V segment lost 2 bases, leaving 6 bases of the junction unmatched. CDR3 residues: CATSDYTGAPTDTQYF. The CDR3 DNA reads TGTGCCACCAGTGATTATACAGGGGCCCCCACAGATACGCAGTATTTT.

This clonotype was seen more than once but under ten times. The chain uses TRBV24-1 and TRBJ2-1, with 9 bases identical to TRBD2. The CDR3 spans 18 residues. Trimming removed 3 bases from V and 4 bases from J; junction bases left unmatched: 12. The V gene's germline CDR1 is KGHDR and CDR2 SFDVKD. As DNA, the CDR3 is TGTGCCACCAGTGATCCCCGAGTAGCGGGAGACATATACAATGAGCAGTTCTTC. Encoded protein: CATSDPRVAGDIYNEQFF.

This clonotype was detected a few times. The V and J genes are TRBV27 and TRBJ2-1; the D is unclear. This CDR3 has 13 residues. From germline, CDR1 is MNHEY and CDR2 SMNVEV (reference sequence). The V end lost 4 bases, the J end lost 6 bases, and 10 bases lay between the germline ends. CDR3 region: CASSSDHGNEQFF. For the CDR3, the DNA is TGTGCCAGCAGTTCCGATCACGGCAATGAGCAGTTCTTC.

This clonotype was recorded a few times. The chain carries TRBV6-5 and TRBJ2-5; no definite D call. The CDR3 consists of 14 residues. The V and J ends lost 2 bases and 5 bases respectively, with 12 bases between them. Per the germline V gene, CDR1 is MNHEY and CDR2 is SVGAGI. The CDR3 DNA is TGTGCCAGCAGTTACCTAGAAGGGTGGGAGACCCAGTACTTC. The encoded protein is CASSYLEGWETQYF.